What follows are 16 T cell receptor beta chains derived from one specimen sequenced in a study of T-cell memory formation after mild COVID-19. TCRdb independently ran MiXCR on the 5' RACE reads; one entry per CDR3 protein. This table has approximately 490,000 distinct CDR3 sequences, roughly 22% appearing once. Material for sequencing was PBMCs or a T cell subset sorted from them (not recorded which). These receptors all come from an adult woman who had mild COVID-19 (a few samples of this study predate the infection). Cell type and time point are not known.

This chain connects TRBV20-1 to TRBJ1-2, with D maybe TRBD1 (6 bases). The CDR3 totals 15 residues. V shed 1 base and J shed 2 bases, with 14 bases lying between them. Per germline, CDR1 DFQATT and CDR2 SNEGSKA (reference sequence). CDR3 coding DNA: TGCAGTGCTAGAGTCCCAAGTACAGGGAACTATGGCTACACCTTC. It codes for CSARVPSTGNYGYTF.

The chain employs TRBV10-3 and TRBJ1-2, with 9 bases lining up with TRBD1. CDR1 and CDR2 (germline): ENHRY, SYGVKD. V lost 2 bases to trimming and J lost 6 bases; unmatched junction nucleotides: 7. The CDR3 spans 15 residues. This CDR3 reads CAISEATGGKHGYTF. CDR3 nucleotides: TGTGCCATCAGTGAGGCGACAGGGGGAAAGCATGGCTACACCTTC.

The chain carries TRBV11-3 and TRBJ2-1, with TRBD2 matching 11 bases. The ends lost 1 base at V and 8 bases at J; junction bases unmatched: 10. CDR1 is SGHNT and CDR2 is YENEEA in the germline V gene. The CDR3 is 17 amino acids. CDR3 sequence (DNA): TGTGCCAGCAGCTTAGCGGGTAGCGGGAGGGCCAAGTATGAGCAGTTCTTC. Translation gives CASSLAGSGRAKYEQFF.

The chain recombines TRBV11-2 with TRBJ1-2; tentative D call: TRBD1 (5 bases). V was shortened by 5 bases and J by 8 bases, with 12 bases between the two germline ends. The germline V gene has CDR1 SGHAT and CDR2 FQNNGV. CDR3 size: 12 residues. The CDR3 region has the DNA TGTGCCAGCAGCCCTCAGGGAAAAGGCTACACCTTC. Protein: CASSPQGKGYTF.

This clonotype has a handful of counts. The chain employs TRBV5-1 and TRBJ2-7; 7 nucleotides line up with TRBD1. Germline trimming cut 1 base from V and 2 bases from J; bases unmatched to any gene: 12. There are 17 residues in the CDR3. Germline loops: CDR1 SGHRS, CDR2 YFSETQ. The CDR3 protein is CASSLLPAGGRTYEQYF. CDR3 DNA sequence: TGCGCCAGCAGCTTGTTACCCGCAGGGGGTCGGACCTACGAGCAGTACTTC.

The rearrangement links TRBV13 to TRBJ2-7; 7 bases map to TRBD1. There are 16 residues in the CDR3. J lost 4 bases, V lost 6 bases, and 15 bases had no gene match. CDR1 is PRHDT and CDR2 is FYEKMQ in the germline V gene (reference sequence). The CDR3 sequence is CASRDLRQGPLYEQYF. The CDR3 DNA is TGTGCCAGCAGGGACCTCCGACAGGGCCCCTTGTACGAGCAGTACTTC.

The rearrangement uses TRBV12-3 or TRBV12-4 and TRBJ1-3; a possible D gene is TRBD1 (5 bases). V was cut by 2 bases and J by 4 bases, with 18 bases left in between. The CDR3 runs to 17 residues. The CDR3 nucleotides read TGTGCCAGCAGTTTAATTTTCGGCAGGGACTTAGGAAACACCATATATTTT. Its protein product is CASSLIFGRDLGNTIYF.

The chain couples TRBV7-6 to TRBJ2-3; 7 positions match TRBD1. The CDR3 length is 15 residues. V dropped 6 bases and J dropped 0; count of bases not matched to a gene: 6. Germline V lookup: CDR1 SGHVS, CDR2 FNYEAQ. The CDR3 loop is CASSPSQGSTDTQYF. The CDR3, as DNA: TGTGCCAGCAGTCCCTCACAGGGGAGCACAGATACGCAGTATTTT.

This clonotype was counted only a few times. V is TRBV6-5 and J is TRBJ2-7, with D maybe TRBD1 (5 bases). The germline V gene encodes CDR1 MNHEY and CDR2 SVGAGI. The CDR3 has 15 residues. V lost 0 bases to trimming and J lost 0 bases, with 9 bases between them. The CDR3 protein is CASSYSGLSSYEQYF. The CDR3 coding sequence is TGTGCCAGCAGTTACTCGGGGCTTAGCTCCTACGAGCAGTACTTC.

The gene calls are TRBV19 and TRBJ2-7, with D perhaps TRBD1 (6 bases). Germline loops: CDR1 LNHDA, CDR2 SQIVND (reference sequence). The CDR3 covers 14 residues. V was trimmed by 5 bases and J by 1 base, leaving 12 bases between them. CDR3 sequence: CASSLGQLSYEQYF. CDR3 in DNA: TGTGCCAGTAGTCTCGGACAGCTGTCCTACGAGCAGTACTTC.

This sequence joins TRBV29-1 and TRBJ2-1; D call uncertain. CDR3 size: 11 residues. Trimming left V 5 bases short and J 4 bases short, with 6 bases between. The germline gives CDR1 SQVTM, CDR2 ANQGSEA. CDR3 coding DNA: TGCAGCGTTTCTAAGTACAATGAGCAGTTCTTC. Translated, it gives CSVSKYNEQFF.

This chain uses TRBV5-1 with TRBJ2-3; TRBD2 aligns across 7 bases. The CDR3 is 17 residues long. The junction had 11 bases not matched to a gene; V was cut back by 4 bases and J by 0 bases. Germline values: CDR1 SGHRS, CDR2 YFSETQ. In DNA, the CDR3 is TGCGCCAGCAGCGCCGAATTCCTAGCGGCTAGCACAGATACGCAGTATTTT. Its protein is CASSAEFLAASTDTQYF.

This clonotype was recorded many times. The J gene is TRBJ2-4, the V gene TRBV7-2; 8 bases line up with TRBD1. Germline values: CDR1 SGHTA, CDR2 FQGNSA. The CDR3 runs 15 residues. The J segment lost 5 bases and the V segment lost 0 bases, leaving 3 bases of the junction unmatched. CDR3 DNA: TGTGCCAGCAGCTTAGCGCCAGGGGGCCAAAACATTCAGTACTTC. It specifies CASSLAPGGQNIQYF.

This clonotype came up many times. The chain uses TRBV14 and TRBJ1-2; D uncertain. The V gene lost 1 base and the J gene lost 8 bases, with 11 bases spanning the gap. Germline CDR1 and CDR2: SGHDN and FVKESK. The CDR3 has 13 residues. CDR3 sequence (DNA): TGTGCCAGCAGCCAAGGTTTACTGATGGGCTACACCTTC. It codes for CASSQGLLMGYTF.

V and J are TRBV29-1 and TRBJ2-3, with 9 bases aligning to TRBD2. The junction had 10 bases not matched to a gene; V was cut back by 1 base and J by 2 bases. This CDR3 contains 17 residues. The germline V gene has CDR1 SQVTM and CDR2 ANQGSEA. DNA of the CDR3: TGCAGCGTTGAAGGGGTTAGCGGGGGCCAATACACAGATACGCAGTATTTT. Translating gives CSVEGVSGGQYTDTQYF.

This clonotype was seen a handful of times. This chain uses TRBV7-8 with TRBJ2-7; D remains ambiguous. V dropped 4 bases and J dropped 12 bases, with 16 bases sitting between them. Germline V gene lookup returns CDR1 SGHVS and CDR2 FQNEAQ. This CDR3 contains 12 residues. CDR3 protein: CASSWRDDERYF. DNA of the CDR3: TGTGCCAGCAGCTGGCGAGACGATGAACGGTACTTC.